This T cell receptor (beta chain) was captured in a study of blood T cells in healthy people across ages. This clonotype was seen many times. For the second PCR, which ran for 7 to 11 cycles, a sample-barcoded 5' primer and a J-beta primer mix were used. TCRdb re-called the 5' RACE reads through MiXCR, storing one row per CDR3 protein. The table includes 850,000 or so distinct CDR3 sequences, under 30% detected once. Sequenced: blood. This TCR was recovered from a woman older than 75 in good health.

CDR3 nucleotides: TGTGCCATCAGTGAGTCGGATAGTCGGGAGCAGTACTTC. This translates into CAISESDSREQYF. This chain links TRBV10-3 with TRBJ2-7; D is ambiguous. The CDR3 has 13 residues. The V end lost 0 bases, the J end lost 7 bases, and 10 bases lay between the germline ends. CDR1 is ENHRY and CDR2 is SYGVKD in the germline V gene.